This T cell receptor beta chain derives from a study of Ad26.COV2.S vaccination and SARS-CoV-2 variants. Overall study: Donor was in the COV1001 Ad26.COV2.S trial arm. Intramuscularly, Ad26.COV2.S was given either once or twice, 56 days apart. Findings of the study overall: Reportedly, spike-specific CD8+ and CD4+ T cell responses achieved substantial breadth once vaccination had taken place.

Sequencing used immunoSEQ multiplex PCR; TCRdb keeps in-frame clones, though not all of them. This table holds 450,000 to 550,000 clones, about nine tenths found once. Stated treatment: 15 to 20 received Ad26.COV2.S at low or high dose, single or two shots; 5 received placebo; per-sample allocation not given. Repertoires come from day 63 after the first vaccine or placebo injection. Points on this clone: Its antigen remains unidentified.

Germline V gene sequence: CDR1 MNHEY, CDR2 SVGEGT. Trimming at V came to 6 bases and at J to 8 bases, leaving 17 bases not matched to a gene. This CDR3 spans 16 amino acids. The sequencing here drew on peripheral blood, taken in a trial of Ad26.COV2.S vaccine versus placebo. This TCR came from a person aged 18-60 years who received the Ad26.COV2.S COVID-19 vaccine or a placebo. The chain has TRBV6-2 or TRBV6-3 and TRBJ1-2; 8 bases line up with TRBD1. CDR3 DNA: TGTGCCAGCAGCCCTAGCCTCGGGACAGGTTCTTTCGGCTACACCTTC. Protein: CASSPSLGTGSFGYTF.